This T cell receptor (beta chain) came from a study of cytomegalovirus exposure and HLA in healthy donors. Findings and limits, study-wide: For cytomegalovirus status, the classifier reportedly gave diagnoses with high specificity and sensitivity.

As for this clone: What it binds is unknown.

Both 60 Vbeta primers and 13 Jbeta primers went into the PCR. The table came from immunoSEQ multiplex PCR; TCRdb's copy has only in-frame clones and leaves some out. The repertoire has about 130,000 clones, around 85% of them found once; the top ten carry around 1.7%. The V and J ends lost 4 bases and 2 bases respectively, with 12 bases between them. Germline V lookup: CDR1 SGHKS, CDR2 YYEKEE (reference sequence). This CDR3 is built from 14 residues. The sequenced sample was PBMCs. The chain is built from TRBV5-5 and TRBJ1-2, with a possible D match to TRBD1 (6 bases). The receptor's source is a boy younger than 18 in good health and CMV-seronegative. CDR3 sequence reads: CASSRGGQNYGYTF. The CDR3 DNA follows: TGTGCCAGCAGCCGGGGGGGCCAAAACTATGGCTACACCTTC.